The rows below give T cell receptor beta chains drawn from one sample of a study of T-cell memory formation after mild COVID-19. MiXCR, run by TCRdb on the 5' RACE reads, gives a single entry per CDR3 protein. The data hold about 250,000 distinct CDR3 sequences, with 15% observed a single time. Input material: PBMCs or a T cell subset sorted from them (not recorded which). The receptors were gathered from an adult woman who had mild COVID-19 (a few samples of this study predate the infection). Cell type and time point are not known. Both conserved end residues are part of each CDR3. Each record gives: CDR3 DNA, CDR3 protein, clone size, D gene, V gene, J gene. The D gene is left open where the match is weak. Clone size, where shown, is once, few, many, or a class for clones that have expanded.

CDR3 DNA: TGTGCCACCAGCAGAGGGGGACTAGCGGGGTCTGATACGCAGTATTTT; CDR3 protein: CATSRGGLAGSDTQYF; clone size: few; D gene: TRBD2; V gene: TRBV15; J gene: TRBJ2-3
CDR3 DNA: TGTGCTAGTGGTTCCCAACAGGGTAGTGAAGCTTTCTTT; CDR3 protein: CASGSQQGSEAFF; clone size: NA; D gene: NA; V gene: TRBV12-5; J gene: TRBJ1-1
CDR3 DNA: TGCAGCGTCGGAGAAGGGGTAGGGGTGGCCCAGTACTTC; CDR3 protein: CSVGEGVGVAQYF; clone size: NA; D gene: NA; V gene: TRBV29-1; J gene: TRBJ2-5
CDR3 DNA: TGTGCCAGCAGCTTAAGGACAGGGGCCGACGGGGAGCTGTTTTTT; CDR3 protein: CASSLRTGADGELFF; clone size: NA; D gene: TRBD1; V gene: TRBV5-8; J gene: TRBJ2-2
CDR3 DNA: TGCAGCGCCAGGGACGGGGGATCTGGAAACACCATATATTTT; CDR3 protein: CSARDGGSGNTIYF; clone size: few; D gene: NA; V gene: TRBV29-1; J gene: TRBJ1-3
CDR3 DNA: TGCGCCAGCAGCTTGGCGACAGGTGCTAGTTATGGCTACACCTTC; CDR3 protein: CASSLATGASYGYTF; clone size: few; D gene: NA; V gene: TRBV5-1; J gene: TRBJ1-2
CDR3 DNA: TGTGCCAGCAGCCGGAGCGGGAGGTGGACCCAGTACTTC; CDR3 protein: CASSRSGRWTQYF; clone size: NA; D gene: TRBD2; V gene: TRBV11-3; J gene: TRBJ2-5
CDR3 DNA: TGTGCCAGCAGCTTGAGGACTAGCACCGGGGAGCTGTTTTTT; CDR3 protein: CASSLRTSTGELFF; clone size: NA; D gene: TRBD2; V gene: TRBV11-2; J gene: TRBJ2-2
CDR3 DNA: TGTGCCAGCAGTGAAGCCTGGCCGCCGGGCAATCAGCCCCAGCATTTT; CDR3 protein: CASSEAWPPGNQPQHF; clone size: NA; D gene: NA; V gene: TRBV6-1; J gene: TRBJ1-5
CDR3 DNA: TGCAGTGCCGCTAGTGGCTCTGGGGCCAACGTCCTGACTTTC; CDR3 protein: CSAASGSGANVLTF; clone size: few; D gene: NA; V gene: TRBV20-1; J gene: TRBJ2-6
CDR3 DNA: TGTGCCACCAGCAGAGATCCCCGAACGTGGGAGACCCAGTACTTC; CDR3 protein: CATSRDPRTWETQYF; clone size: NA; D gene: NA; V gene: TRBV15; J gene: TRBJ2-5
CDR3 DNA: TGTGCCAGCAGTTTAAAGGGGTCTAGTGAAAAACTGTTTTTT; CDR3 protein: CASSLKGSSEKLFF; clone size: NA; D gene: NA; V gene: TRBV12-3/TRBV12-4; J gene: TRBJ1-4
CDR3 DNA: TGCGCCAGCAGCTTGGCCTGGCGGACAGGGGGCGGAGACACTGAAGCTTTCTTT; CDR3 protein: CASSLAWRTGGGDTEAFF; clone size: NA; D gene: TRBD1; V gene: TRBV5-1; J gene: TRBJ1-1
CDR3 DNA: TGCAGCGTTTCCCGGACAGTTTCTGAGACCCAGTACTTC; CDR3 protein: CSVSRTVSETQYF; clone size: NA; D gene: NA; V gene: TRBV29-1; J gene: TRBJ2-5
CDR3 DNA: TGTGCCAGCAGTTGGGGAATGGGGGATGAAAAACTGTTTTTT; CDR3 protein: CASSWGMGDEKLFF; clone size: few; D gene: NA; V gene: TRBV12-3/TRBV12-4; J gene: TRBJ1-4
CDR3 DNA: TGTGCCAGCAGCCGGCCCCGGACTAGCGGGAGGTCCGGGGAGCTGTTTTTT; CDR3 protein: CASSRPRTSGRSGELFF; clone size: NA; D gene: TRBD2; V gene: TRBV11-2; J gene: TRBJ2-2
CDR3 DNA: TGTGCCAGCACAACAGGTTACACCGGGGAGCTGTTTTTT; CDR3 protein: CASTTGYTGELFF; clone size: few; D gene: NA; V gene: TRBV2; J gene: TRBJ2-2
CDR3 DNA: TGCAGTGCCCACAGCCGCTACGAGCAGTACTTC; CDR3 protein: CSAHSRYEQYF; clone size: NA; D gene: NA; V gene: TRBV20-1; J gene: TRBJ2-7
CDR3 DNA: TGCGCCAGCAGCTCGGACAGGGGGAATCGGTACTTC; CDR3 protein: CASSSDRGNRYF; clone size: many; D gene: TRBD1; V gene: TRBV5-1; J gene: TRBJ2-7
CDR3 DNA: TGCGCCAGCAGCTTCTACAGAAAGGACGGAATTAACTATGGCTACACCTTC; CDR3 protein: CASSFYRKDGINYGYTF; clone size: few; D gene: NA; V gene: TRBV5-1; J gene: TRBJ1-2
CDR3 DNA: TGTGCCAGCAGCCCAGTCGGGAGGGCATGGGATACGCAGTATTTT; CDR3 protein: CASSPVGRAWDTQYF; clone size: few; D gene: TRBD2; V gene: TRBV3-1; J gene: TRBJ2-3
CDR3 DNA: TGTGCCAGCTCACATACAGAGGCGAACACCGGGGAGCTGTTTTTT; CDR3 protein: CASSHTEANTGELFF; clone size: few; D gene: NA; V gene: TRBV18; J gene: TRBJ2-2
CDR3 DNA: TGTGCCACCAGTGATCGGACAGGGGTGAGCAATCAGCCCCAGCATTTT; CDR3 protein: CATSDRTGVSNQPQHF; clone size: NA; D gene: TRBD1; V gene: TRBV24-1; J gene: TRBJ1-5
CDR3 DNA: TGTGCCACCAGTGATTTGCAGGGCGGGGGGGCAGGAGAGACCCAGTACTTC; CDR3 protein: CATSDLQGGGAGETQYF; clone size: few; D gene: TRBD2; V gene: TRBV24-1; J gene: TRBJ2-5
CDR3 DNA: TGTGCCAGCAGCCAAGATGGAATCACTAGATATGGCTACACCTTC; CDR3 protein: CASSQDGITRYGYTF; clone size: few; D gene: NA; V gene: TRBV4-2; J gene: TRBJ1-2
CDR3 DNA: TGTGCCAGCAGCTCGGGACTAGTGACCCACGAGCAGTACTTC; CDR3 protein: CASSSGLVTHEQYF; clone size: many; D gene: TRBD2; V gene: TRBV7-2; J gene: TRBJ2-7
CDR3 DNA: TGCGCCAGCAGCACCGGGGACACCACCGGGGAGCTGTTTTTT; CDR3 protein: CASSTGDTTGELFF; clone size: few; D gene: NA; V gene: TRBV5-1; J gene: TRBJ2-2
CDR3 DNA: TGTGCCAGCAGTTTAAAAGTAGGGCTTGACCCAGATACGCAGTATTTT; CDR3 protein: CASSLKVGLDPDTQYF; clone size: few; D gene: NA; V gene: TRBV12-3/TRBV12-4; J gene: TRBJ2-3
CDR3 DNA: TGCGCCAGCAGTCAAGGTCCAGGAATCCGGAGAGGCACCGGGGAGCTGTTTTTT; CDR3 protein: CASSQGPGIRRGTGELFF; clone size: NA; D gene: NA; V gene: TRBV4-1; J gene: TRBJ2-2
CDR3 DNA: TGTGCCTGGGGGGAGGGATATGAAGCTTTCTTT; CDR3 protein: CAWGEGYEAFF; clone size: few; D gene: NA; V gene: TRBV30; J gene: TRBJ1-1
CDR3 DNA: TGCAGCGTTGCCGGGCTACCCCGGGACAACTACGAGCAGTACTTC; CDR3 protein: CSVAGLPRDNYEQYF; clone size: many; D gene: NA; V gene: TRBV29-1; J gene: TRBJ2-7
CDR3 DNA: TGTGCCAGCAGCACCGGGAGGACGCGGTTAGTGAAAGAGACCCAGTACTTC; CDR3 protein: CASSTGRTRLVKETQYF; clone size: NA; D gene: TRBD2; V gene: TRBV11-2; J gene: TRBJ2-5
CDR3 DNA: TGTGCCAGCAGTAAGGGAGGGGACACTGAAGCTTTCTTT; CDR3 protein: CASSKGGDTEAFF; clone size: few; D gene: NA; V gene: TRBV2; J gene: TRBJ1-1
CDR3 DNA: TGTGCCACCAGCAGCAGGGGAGAAAAACTGTTTTTT; CDR3 protein: CATSSRGEKLFF; clone size: NA; D gene: NA; V gene: TRBV24-1; J gene: TRBJ1-4
CDR3 DNA: TGCGCCAGCAGCTTTGAGTTCTACAATGAGCAGTTCTTC; CDR3 protein: CASSFEFYNEQFF; clone size: NA; D gene: NA; V gene: TRBV5-1; J gene: TRBJ2-1
CDR3 DNA: TGTGCCAGCAGACAGGGGGTGAACACCGGGGAGCTGTTTTTT; CDR3 protein: CASRQGVNTGELFF; clone size: NA; D gene: TRBD1; V gene: TRBV11-2; J gene: TRBJ2-2
CDR3 DNA: TGCAGTGCTAGACAGGTGGCTAATGAAAAACTGTTTTTT; CDR3 protein: CSARQVANEKLFF; clone size: NA; D gene: NA; V gene: TRBV20-1; J gene: TRBJ1-4
CDR3 DNA: TGCGCCAGCAGCTTGCGGTCGGGCACCTCACCCCTCCACTTT; CDR3 protein: CASSLRSGTSPLHF; clone size: few; D gene: NA; V gene: TRBV5-1; J gene: TRBJ1-6
CDR3 DNA: TGTGCCAGCTCACCCGAGGGCCGGGGCTATGGCTACACCTTC; CDR3 protein: CASSPEGRGYGYTF; clone size: few; D gene: NA; V gene: TRBV18; J gene: TRBJ1-2
CDR3 DNA: TGCGCCAGCAGCTTGTCGGGGGCCCTTAACACTGAAGCTTTCTTT; CDR3 protein: CASSLSGALNTEAFF; clone size: few; D gene: NA; V gene: TRBV5-1; J gene: TRBJ1-1
CDR3 DNA: TGTGCCAGCAGTTACTCCCCGGGGGGAGCCAAAAACATTCAGTACTTC; CDR3 protein: CASSYSPGGAKNIQYF; clone size: many; D gene: TRBD2; V gene: TRBV6-5; J gene: TRBJ2-4
CDR3 DNA: TGCGCCAGCAGCTTGGCGGGGCACTCTGGGGCCAACGTCCTGACTTTC; CDR3 protein: CASSLAGHSGANVLTF; clone size: NA; D gene: NA; V gene: TRBV5-1; J gene: TRBJ2-6
CDR3 DNA: TGCGCCAGCAGCTTGAATATATTGAGGACTGAAGCTTTCTTT; CDR3 protein: CASSLNILRTEAFF; clone size: NA; D gene: NA; V gene: TRBV5-1; J gene: TRBJ1-1
CDR3 DNA: TGTGCCAGCAGCAAACCGGGACAGGGAGATACGCAGTATTTT; CDR3 protein: CASSKPGQGDTQYF; clone size: NA; D gene: TRBD1; V gene: TRBV7-6; J gene: TRBJ2-3
CDR3 DNA: TGCAGCGTTGAAGACCCTACCGGGACAGGGTGGTGGGGCTACACCTTC; CDR3 protein: CSVEDPTGTGWWGYTF; clone size: NA; D gene: TRBD1; V gene: TRBV29-1; J gene: TRBJ1-2
CDR3 DNA: TGTGCCAGCAGTTATGGGGACAGGACCAATTCACCCCTCCACTTT; CDR3 protein: CASSYGDRTNSPLHF; clone size: NA; D gene: TRBD1; V gene: TRBV6-6; J gene: TRBJ1-6
CDR3 DNA: TGTGCCAGCAAGCGGGACGCCTCTAATCAGCCCCAGCATTTT; CDR3 protein: CASKRDASNQPQHF; clone size: NA; D gene: NA; V gene: TRBV6-5; J gene: TRBJ1-5
CDR3 DNA: TGTGCCAGCAGCGCTGACATGTCCTACGAGCAGTACTTC; CDR3 protein: CASSADMSYEQYF; clone size: few; D gene: NA; V gene: TRBV7-6; J gene: TRBJ2-7
CDR3 DNA: TGTGCCAGCAGTTTGACGACAGCTCAGCCCCAGCATTTT; CDR3 protein: CASSLTTAQPQHF; clone size: few; D gene: NA; V gene: TRBV7-2; J gene: TRBJ1-5
CDR3 DNA: TGTGCCAGCATAGGGTTGGCCAGTAGCCCAGATACGCAGTATTTT; CDR3 protein: CASIGLASSPDTQYF; clone size: few; D gene: NA; V gene: TRBV6-1; J gene: TRBJ2-3
CDR3 DNA: TGTGCCAGCAGTTACTCGACAGTCACCGGGGAGCTGTTTTTT; CDR3 protein: CASSYSTVTGELFF; clone size: NA; D gene: NA; V gene: TRBV6-5; J gene: TRBJ2-2
CDR3 DNA: TGTGCCAGCAGTGGCGTCGGAACCTACGAGCAGTACTTC; CDR3 protein: CASSGVGTYEQYF; clone size: few; D gene: NA; V gene: TRBV12-3/TRBV12-4; J gene: TRBJ2-7
CDR3 DNA: TGTGCCAGCAGCTTAGGCCCTCTCGACAGTCTAGCCAAAAACATTCAGTACTTC; CDR3 protein: CASSLGPLDSLAKNIQYF; clone size: NA; D gene: NA; V gene: TRBV7-6; J gene: TRBJ2-4
CDR3 DNA: TGCGCCAGCAGCCCCCAGGGTACCGGGGAGCTGTTTTTT; CDR3 protein: CASSPQGTGELFF; clone size: many; D gene: NA; V gene: TRBV4-1; J gene: TRBJ2-2
CDR3 DNA: TGTGCCAGCAGCGTAGTAGGGACCCCCTACAATGAGCAGTTCTTC; CDR3 protein: CASSVVGTPYNEQFF; clone size: few; D gene: NA; V gene: TRBV9; J gene: TRBJ2-1
CDR3 DNA: TGTGCCATCAGTGAGTCGTCGGGTGAGCAGTTCTTC; CDR3 protein: CAISESSGEQFF; clone size: NA; D gene: NA; V gene: TRBV10-3; J gene: TRBJ2-1
CDR3 DNA: TGTGCCAGCAGCCAAGTCCGAGCCGGACTAGAAGAGACCCAGTACTTC; CDR3 protein: CASSQVRAGLEETQYF; clone size: few; D gene: TRBD2; V gene: TRBV4-2; J gene: TRBJ2-5
CDR3 DNA: TGTGCCAGCAGCCTGGCGACTGGTACTGAAGCTTTCTTT; CDR3 protein: CASSLATGTEAFF; clone size: few; D gene: NA; V gene: TRBV27; J gene: TRBJ1-1
CDR3 DNA: TGTGCCAGCAGCTTGGGACTAGCGGGAGACATCACAGATACGCAGTATTTT; CDR3 protein: CASSLGLAGDITDTQYF; clone size: few; D gene: TRBD2; V gene: TRBV7-3; J gene: TRBJ2-3
CDR3 DNA: TGCGCCAGCAGGGATATGGGCGCCCCCGGGGGGACCCAGTACTTC; CDR3 protein: CASRDMGAPGGTQYF; clone size: few; D gene: NA; V gene: TRBV4-3; J gene: TRBJ2-5